These 26 T cell receptor beta chains share one sample of origin, sequenced in a study of OX40 agonist ivuxolimab in advanced cancers. Sequenced by immunoSEQ multiplex PCR; TCRdb stores in-frame clones only, minus some. The table has approximately 82,000 clones, roughly 92% seen once. Sequencing was performed on CD4+ or CD8+ T cells sorted from blood, taken in a trial of the OX40 agonist ivuxolimab. The receptors originated from an adult with an advanced solid tumor such as melanoma, head and neck, liver or kidney cancer.

The gene calls are TRBV5-4 and TRBJ2-2; the match to TRBD1 covers 8 bases. There are 15 residues in the CDR3. Germline trimming cut 5 bases from V and 1 base from J; bases unmatched to any gene: 4. Germline V CDR1 and CDR2: SGHNT, YYREEE (reference sequence). CDR3 nucleotide sequence: TGTGCCAGCAGTCCCGGGACAGGGAACACCGGGGAGCTGTTTTTT. This translates into CASSPGTGNTGELFF.

The chain combines TRBV5-1 with TRBJ2-7; 8 positions match TRBD1. In germline, CDR1 is SGHRS, CDR2 YFSETQ. Germline trimming cut 2 bases from V and 9 bases from J; bases unmatched to any gene: 10. The CDR3 sequence is 14 residues long. The CDR3: CASSFGAGGEGQYF. The CDR3, as DNA: TGCGCCAGCAGCTTCGGAGCAGGGGGCGAGGGGCAGTACTTC. Drawing the rest from reference TRBV5-1 and TRBJ2-7, the complete variable domain is KAGVTQTPRYLIKTRGQQVTLSCSPISGHRSVSWYQQTPGQGLQFLFEYFSETQRNKGNFPGRFSGRQFSNSRSEMNVSTLELGDSALYLCASSFGAGGEGQYFGPGTRLTVT.

This chain uses TRBV19 with TRBJ2-7; D possibly corresponds to TRBD1 (6 bases). Trimming cost V 10 bases and J 5 bases, with 15 bases left between them. Germline CDR1 LNHDA, CDR2 SQIVND (reference sequence). The CDR3 length is 12 residues. CDR3 nucleotide sequence: TGTGCCACCGGGCAGGGGATCCACGAGCAGTACTTC. Protein: CATGQGIHEQYF.

This clone has just one count. The chain is built from TRBV27 and TRBJ1-2; perhaps TRBD1 as D (6 bases). CDR3 length equals 18 residues. Germline CDR1 reads MNHEY; CDR2 reads SMNVEV (reference sequence). Trimming shortened V by 5 bases and J by 7 bases, and 29 bases separated the two germline ends. The DNA of the CDR3 is TGTGCCAGCAGTACGACGAAACTACTTAGGGCCGGGGGCGGTGGCTACACCTTC. Protein product: CASSTTKLLRAGGGGYTF.

The chain couples TRBV5-1 to TRBJ2-7, with D possibly being TRBD1 (6 bases). From germline, CDR1 is SGHRS and CDR2 YFSETQ. Trimming cost V 0 bases and J 6 bases, with 10 bases left between them. The CDR3 extends over 13 amino acids. The CDR3 DNA sequence: TGCGCCAGCAGCTTGGACAGGGTTTCCGAGCAGTACTTC. The encoded protein is CASSLDRVSEQYF.

The V call is TRBV30, the J call TRBJ1-2; 7 bases fit TRBD1. Germline trimming cut 1 base from V and 7 bases from J; bases unmatched to any gene: 9. The CDR3 is 14 amino acids. Germline V gene lookup returns CDR1 GTSNPN and CDR2 SVGIG (reference sequence). The CDR3 DNA sequence: TGTGCCTGGAGTGCTATACAGGGGTTCAGTGGCTACACCTTC. It encodes CAWSAIQGFSGYTF. Variable domain in full (rest from reference TRBV30 and TRBJ1-2): SQTIHQWPATLVQPVGSPLSLECTVEGTSNPNLYWYRQAAGRGLQLLFYSVGIGQISSEVPQNLSASRPQDRQFILSSKKLLLSDSGFYLCAWSAIQGFSGYTFGSGTRLTVV.

For this clone: At one end the junction does not follow the germline gene, possibly because of a read error. The V call is TRBV5-1, the J call TRBJ2-3; 8 nucleotides match TRBD1. The CDR3 loop spans 12 amino acids. CDR1 SGHRS and CDR2 YFSETQ come from the germline V gene. CDR3 in amino acids: CASSLDGQGRSF. The CDR3 DNA sequence: TGCGCCAGCAGCTTGGATGGACAGGGCCGTTCTTTT.

The chain carries TRBV7-9 and TRBJ2-5, with a possible D match to TRBD2 (5 bases). From germline, CDR1 is SEHNR and CDR2 FQNEAQ (reference sequence). The CDR3 has 15 amino acids. V lost 8 bases and J lost 6, with 22 bases in between. The CDR3 region has the DNA TGTGCCAGCGGACTCCAACCGGGAACTGCCCAGACCCAGTACTTC. Encoded protein: CASGLQPGTAQTQYF.

The chain links TRBV10-1 to TRBJ2-7; D unclear. V was cut by 3 bases and J by 6 bases, with 9 bases left in between. CDR3 length equals 12 residues. Germline V gene sequence: CDR1 WNHNN, CDR2 SYGVQD (reference sequence). CDR3 nucleotide sequence: TGCGCCAGCAGTGACCAAGGTTTCGAGCAGTACTTC. As protein: CASSDQGFEQYF.

This chain joins TRBV4-2 and TRBJ2-7; TRBD2 matches at 9 bases. The CDR3 has 15 amino acids. J lost 2 bases, V lost 0 bases, and 2 bases had no gene match. Germline V lookup: CDR1 LGHNA, CDR2 YNFKEQ. The CDR3 here is CASSQERGGPYEQYF. The CDR3 DNA is TGTGCCAGCAGCCAAGAGCGGGGGGGTCCCTACGAGCAGTACTTC.

The chain combines TRBV6-7 with TRBJ2-2; 9 bases are a match to TRBD1. TRBV6-7 is filed as an ORF, its function uncertain. CDR3 size: 16 residues. V lost 6 bases to trimming and J lost 1 base; unmatched junction nucleotides: 6. This CDR3 reads CASRPDRGQNTGELFF. The CDR3 region has the DNA TGTGCCAGCAGGCCGGACAGGGGACAGAACACCGGGGAGCTGTTTTTT.

CDR3 nucleotides: TGTGCCAGCATGCGTCACAGCGGGGGTAAAACTGAAGCTTTCTTT. This sequence encodes CASMRHSGGKTEAFF. The chain links TRBV27 to TRBJ1-1, with a weak D call TRBD1 (5 bases). The CDR3 length is 15 residues. Trimming removed 7 bases from V and 5 bases from J, with 20 bases in between. The germline gives CDR1 MNHEY, CDR2 SMNVEV (reference sequence).

The rearrangement links TRBV19 to TRBJ1-2; 7 positions agree with TRBD1. From germline, CDR1 is LNHDA and CDR2 SQIVND (reference sequence). Trimming at V came to 6 bases and at J to 4 bases, leaving 8 bases not matched to a gene. The CDR3 sequence is 14 residues long. Here the CDR3 DNA reads TGTGCCAGTAGCCAAGGGACAGTGACCTATGGCTACACCTTC. Its protein is CASSQGTVTYGYTF.

The V and J genes are TRBV19 and TRBJ2-7; either TRBD1 or TRBD2 may fit D (5 bases each). CDR1 is LNHDA and CDR2 is SQIVND in the germline V gene (reference sequence). The CDR3 is made up of 14 amino acids. V lost 5 bases, J lost 6 bases, and 17 bases lay in between. The CDR3 sequence is CASSPRDGRIEQYF. The CDR3 region has the DNA TGTGCCAGTAGTCCGAGGGACGGACGAATCGAGCAGTACTTC.

The chain uses TRBV6-1 and TRBJ1-4; no firm D call. The V end lost 5 bases, the J end lost 8 bases, and 9 bases lay between the germline ends. The CDR3 loop spans 12 amino acids. CDR1 and CDR2 from the germline V gene are MNHNS and SASEGT. The CDR3 sequence: CASSNRDEKLFF. CDR3 DNA sequence: TGTGCCAGCAGTAACAGAGACGAAAAACTGTTTTTT.

The V and J genes are TRBV7-9 and TRBJ2-3; tentatively, D is TRBD2 (5 bases). Looked up from germline, CDR1 is SEHNR and CDR2 is FQNEAQ (reference sequence). The CDR3 runs 14 residues. The germline V and J ends were trimmed by 5 bases and 2 bases, with 11 bases remaining between them. This CDR3 reads CASSRIGITDTQYF. The CDR3 bases are TGTGCCAGCAGCCGTATCGGGATCACAGATACGCAGTATTTT.

This sequence joins TRBV10-3 and TRBJ2-3; D possibly matches TRBD1 or TRBD2 (5 bases each). The V gene lost 2 bases and the J gene lost 3 bases, with 12 bases spanning the gap. The CDR3 extends over 15 amino acids. Germline CDR1 reads ENHRY; CDR2 reads SYGVKD. The CDR3 spells CAISEGTIQTDTQYF. CDR3 DNA: TGTGCCATCAGTGAGGGGACCATTCAGACAGATACGCAGTATTTT.

This rearrangement joins TRBV7-2 to TRBJ1-5; D uncertain. V lost 1 base and J lost 4, with 5 bases in between. The germline gives CDR1 SGHTA, CDR2 FQGNSA. The CDR3 is 13 residues long. The CDR3, as DNA: TGTGCCAGCAGCTTAGGACCAAATCAGCCCCAGCATTTT. This sequence encodes CASSLGPNQPQHF.

This chain connects TRBV5-1 to TRBJ2-1, with 11 positions matching TRBD1. Germline values: CDR1 SGHRS, CDR2 YFSETQ. V was pared by 4 bases and J by 4 bases, with 7 bases of the junction left unmatched. The CDR3 has 16 amino acids. The CDR3 reads CASSPAGTGGYNEQFF. Here the CDR3 DNA reads TGCGCCAGCAGCCCGGCCGGGACAGGGGGGTACAATGAGCAGTTCTTC.

The rearrangement uses TRBV5-1 and TRBJ2-1; D is unclear. V was trimmed by 3 bases and J by 10 bases, leaving 20 bases between them. The CDR3 consists of 15 residues. The germline CDR1 and CDR2 sequences are SGHRS and YFSETQ. CDR3 sequence: CASSSAVDRASEQFF. CDR3 nucleotide sequence: TGCGCCAGCAGCTCGGCGGTGGACCGGGCGTCGGAGCAGTTCTTC.

This clone was seen a handful of times. J is TRBJ1-1 and V is TRBV30, with D maybe TRBD1 (6 bases). Germline CDR1 GTSNPN, CDR2 SVGIG (reference sequence). This CDR3 is 13 amino acids long. With 0 bases removed from V and 8 bases from J, the gap between germline ends came to 13 bases. CDR3: CAWSVLGGAEAFF. The CDR3 bases are TGTGCCTGGAGTGTACTTGGGGGGGCGGAAGCTTTCTTT. Full variable domain (rest looked up from reference TRBV30 and TRBJ1-1): SQTIHQWPATLVQPVGSPLSLECTVEGTSNPNLYWYRQAAGRGLQLLFYSVGIGQISSEVPQNLSASRPQDRQFILSSKKLLLSDSGFYLCAWSVLGGAEAFFGQGTRLTVV.

The gene calls are TRBV30 and TRBJ1-2, with no clear D. The length of the CDR3 is 12 residues. The germline gives CDR1 GTSNPN, CDR2 SVGIG (reference sequence). Trimming stripped 2 bases from V and 4 bases from J, with 8 bases between. The DNA for the CDR3 is TGTGCCTGGAGTAGGACCGTCTATGGCTACACCTTC. Translation: CAWSRTVYGYTF.

The V and J genes are TRBV7-9 and TRBJ1-4; D remains unclear. There are 15 residues in the CDR3. Trimming removed 1 base at V and 4 bases at J, with 10 bases between. Germline V gives CDR1 SEHNR, CDR2 FQNEAQ (reference sequence). The CDR3 sequence is CASSLGLADNEKLFF. Here the CDR3 DNA reads TGTGCCAGCAGCTTAGGTTTGGCAGATAATGAAAAACTGTTTTTT.

V usage is TRBV20-1 and J usage is TRBJ2-1, with a possible D match to TRBD2 (6 bases). The V end was cut by 4 bases, the J end by 6 bases, with 7 bases between. This CDR3 has 11 amino acids. The germline V gene has CDR1 DFQATT and CDR2 SNEGSKA (reference sequence). CDR3 region: CSATSVNEQFF. The CDR3 DNA sequence: TGCAGTGCTACTAGCGTCAATGAGCAGTTCTTC.

This chain uses TRBV11-3 with TRBJ2-3; 12 bases align to TRBD1. The germline V gene has CDR1 SGHNT and CDR2 YENEEA. With 5 bases clipped from V and 5 bases from J, the junction kept 8 bases outside the gene matches. This CDR3 is built from 16 residues. The chain's CDR3 is CASSRTGTGGKDTQYF. CDR3 nucleotide sequence: TGTGCCAGCAGCAGAACCGGGACAGGGGGCAAAGATACGCAGTATTTT.

The gene calls are TRBV6-1 and TRBJ1-3; D call uncertain. The germline V and J ends were trimmed by 5 bases and 0 bases, with 11 bases remaining between them. The germline V gene encodes CDR1 MNHNS and CDR2 SASEGT. The CDR3 totals 15 residues. The CDR3 loop reads CASSHLTSSGNTIYF. Written as DNA, the CDR3 is TGTGCCAGCAGTCACCTCACCAGCTCTGGAAACACCATATATTTT.